This is a list of T cell receptor beta chains from one sample in a study of T cell responses to AZD1222 COVID-19 vaccine. Repertoires were generated with immunoSEQ multiplex PCR, while TCRdb's copy carries only in-frame clones and drops some. The sample consists of about 64,000 clones, under 95% of them appearing once. The starting material was peripheral blood, obtained 28 days after the second dose of the MenACWY control vaccine. The origin of the receptors is an adult who received the MenACWY meningococcal vaccine as a control. CDR3s include the opening cysteine and the closing phenylalanine or tryptophan. A D gene is named only where the DNA matches it firmly. Rows give clone size only sometimes, using once, few, many, or a class for an expanded clone.

d_call j_call clone_size v_call cdr3_length cdr3_aa cdr3_nt
- TRBJ1-4 - TRBV7-8 14 CASSLGTLREKLFF TGTGCCAGCAGCCTTGGGACTCTCAGGGAAAAACTGTTTTTT
- TRBJ2-7 - TRBV5-6 13 CASSFVANGEQYF TGTGCCAGCAGCTTCGTTGCGAACGGCGAGCAGTACTTC
TRBD1 TRBJ2-7 once TRBV5-6 15 CASSPRTGQSYEQYF TGTGCCAGCAGCCCACGGACAGGGCAGAGCTACGAGCAGTACTTC
- TRBJ1-4 - TRBV9 14 CASSGVGVGEKLFF TGTGCCAGCAGCGGAGTTGGGGTCGGTGAAAAACTGTTTTTT
- TRBJ2-6 - TRBV30 15 CAWSAPDSGANVLTF TGTGCCTGGAGTGCCCCAGACTCTGGGGCCAACGTCCTGACTTTC
TRBD1 TRBJ1-1 - TRBV24-1 15 CATRQGILSTTEAFF TGTGCCACCAGACAGGGGATACTGAGTACAACTGAAGCTTTCTTT
TRBD1 TRBJ1-2 - TRBV18 17 CASSPLHQGDLVYGYTF TGTGCCAGCTCACCACTTCATCAGGGGGATCTGGTCTATGGCTACACCTTC
- TRBJ2-7 - TRBV25-1 15 CASGALGGPTYEQYF TGTGCCTCGGGGGCATTAGGTGGCCCAACCTACGAGCAGTACTTC
TRBD1 TRBJ2-7 - TRBV7-9 15 CASSSPGQGHIEQYF TGTGCCAGCAGCTCCCCCGGACAGGGTCACATCGAGCAGTACTTC
TRBD1 TRBJ1-2 - TRBV11-2 15 CASSYHGQGDYGYTF TGTGCCAGCAGCTACCACGGACAGGGAGACTATGGCTACACCTTC
- TRBJ2-3 - TRBV5-5 14 CASTPLPSLGTQYF TGTGCCAGCACCCCCCTACCCTCTTTGGGGACGCAGTATTTT
- TRBJ1-5 - TRBV30 15 CAWSRRWEGNQPQHF TGTGCCTGGAGTCGCCGTTGGGAGGGCAATCAGCCCCAGCATTTT
- TRBJ1-5 - TRBV11-2 15 CASSLGWEGYQPQHF TGTGCCAGCAGCTTAGGATGGGAGGGTTATCAGCCCCAGCATTTT
- TRBJ2-7 - TRBV10-1 13 CASSGTGFYEQYF TGCGCCAGCAGTGGGACCGGGTTCTACGAGCAGTACTTC